The 18 T cell receptor beta chains listed next were all sequenced from one sample in a study of identical twins. TCRdb re-called the 5' RACE reads through MiXCR, storing one row per CDR3 protein. The data hold a few hundred thousand distinct CDR3 sequences, with under 12% observed a single time. Sequenced material: memory T cells sorted from blood. These receptors were collected from a man aged 45 to 65 in good health.

This clonotype occurred a few times. The V gene is TRBV18, the J gene TRBJ2-7; 8 bases map to TRBD2. V trimming: 4 bases; J trimming: 2 bases; junction bases outside the gene matches: 13. The CDR3 sequence is 17 residues long. Germline V lookup: CDR1 KGHSH, CDR2 LQKENI. CDR3 in amino acids: CASSRTGAGGGTYEQYF. In DNA, the CDR3 is TGTGCCAGCTCACGAACCGGGGCGGGAGGCGGAACCTACGAGCAGTACTTC.

CDR3 DNA sequence: TGCAGTGCTAGTTCTGGGGCCGGGGAGCTGTTTTTT. As protein: CSASSGAGELFF. The chain recombines TRBV20-1 with TRBJ2-2; D is ambiguous. There are 12 residues in the CDR3. The germline gives CDR1 DFQATT, CDR2 SNEGSKA (reference sequence). V dropped 3 bases and J dropped 6 bases, with 8 bases sitting between them.

This chain uses TRBV11-3 with TRBJ2-7; the match to TRBD1 covers 9 bases. This CDR3 has 14 residues. Germline values: CDR1 SGHNT, CDR2 YENEEA. Trimming cost V 5 bases and J 7 bases; bases outside gene matches: 9. The CDR3 is CASSHTGTGKEQYF. As DNA, the CDR3 is TGTGCCAGCAGCCACACCGGGACAGGGAAAGAGCAGTACTTC. The complete variable domain, with remaining parts taken from reference TRBV11-3 and TRBJ2-7, reads EAGVVQSPRYKIIEKKQPVAFWCNPISGHNTLYWYLQNLGQGPELLIRYENEEAVDDSQLPKDRFSAERLKGVDSTLKIQPAELGDSAVYLCASSHTGTGKEQYFGPGTRLTVT.

V gene TRBV7-2 combines with J gene TRBJ1-4, with D perhaps TRBD1 (5 bases). The CDR3 contains 15 residues. Germline V gene data show CDR1 as SGHTA and CDR2 as FQGNSA. The germline V and J ends were trimmed by 0 bases and 3 bases, with 8 bases remaining between them. The chain's CDR3 is CASSLAGAPNEKLFF. The CDR3 region has the DNA TGTGCCAGCAGCTTAGCAGGGGCTCCTAATGAAAAACTGTTTTTT.

The sample holds many counts of this clonotype. The gene calls are TRBV29-1 and TRBJ2-1; D remains ambiguous. The CDR3 consists of 12 residues. Germline CDR1 is SQVTM and CDR2 is ANQGSEA. Trimming took off 6 bases at V and 3 bases at J, with 9 bases between the two ends. CDR3 coding DNA: TGCAGCGTCGCTGACATCTACAATGAGCAGTTCTTC. This gives the protein CSVADIYNEQFF.

This chain uses TRBV7-9 with TRBJ2-3, with D possibly matching TRBD1 (6 bases). The CDR3 is 12 residues long. Per germline, CDR1 SEHNR and CDR2 FQNEAQ (reference sequence). V gave up 6 bases and J gave up 4 bases, with 8 bases separating them. CDR3 bases: TGTGCCAGCAGGGGGGCTGCAGATACGCAGTATTTT. It encodes CASRGAADTQYF.

In this sample, this clonotype turned up a few times. CDR3 nucleotide sequence: TGTGCCAGCTCACCACCTTCCTCACCCTACGAGCAGTACTTC. Translation: CASSPPSSPYEQYF. The chain is built from TRBV18 and TRBJ2-7; D is unclear. The ends were cut back, 0 bases at V and 2 bases at J, with 8 bases in the middle. CDR1 KGHSH and CDR2 LQKENI come from the germline V gene. This CDR3 has 14 residues.

A single count supports this clonotype. This may be a read error, as it is one base from a much larger clone. The chain employs TRBV5-1 and TRBJ2-3, with 8 nucleotides matching TRBD2. Per the germline V gene, CDR1 is SGHRS and CDR2 is YFSETQ. The CDR3 loop spans 16 amino acids. The CDR3 is CASNPTRGGNTDSQYF. CDR3 in DNA: TGCGCCAGCAACCCAACCCGGGGGGGAAACACAGATTCGCAGTATTTT.

This clonotype has a count of ten or more. The chain uses TRBV4-3 and TRBJ2-3; 11 nucleotides line up with TRBD2. The CDR3 has 20 amino acids. Germline loops: CDR1 LGHNA, CDR2 YSLEER. The V gene end was trimmed by 0 bases and the J gene end by 2 bases; junction bases not matched to a gene: 13. Written as DNA, the CDR3 is TGCGCCAGCAGCCAAGACCTTGGACTAGCGGGCCGAACATCCACAGATACGCAGTATTTT. Amino acids: CASSQDLGLAGRTSTDTQYF.

This clonotype was seen repeatedly, ten times or more. The V call is TRBV7-2, the J call TRBJ1-2; weak D call: TRBD1 (5 bases). Germline lookup yields CDR1 SGHTA and CDR2 FQGNSA. V lost 5 bases, J lost 8 bases, and 18 bases lay in between. This CDR3 is 14 amino acids long. As DNA, the CDR3 is TGTGCCAGCAGCCAAGGGACGGGCGCTGTGGGCTACACCTTC. Its protein is CASSQGTGAVGYTF.

The CDR3 spells CSARAGTYGYTF. CDR3 coding DNA: TGCAGTGCTAGAGCCGGCACCTATGGCTACACCTTC. This chain uses TRBV20-1 with TRBJ1-2, with D unclear. The germline CDR1 and CDR2 sequences are DFQATT and SNEGSKA (reference sequence). This CDR3 region has 12 residues. V dropped 1 base and J dropped 4 bases, with 7 bases sitting between them.

This clonotype was counted ten times or more. V usage is TRBV28 and J usage is TRBJ2-7; 7 positions agree with TRBD1. J lost 6 bases, V lost 3 bases, and 5 bases had no gene match. The CDR3 is 13 amino acids. Germline V gene data show CDR1 as MDHEN and CDR2 as SYDVKM. This chain's CDR3 is CASSFGQALEQYF. In DNA, the CDR3 is TGTGCCAGCAGTTTCGGACAGGCCCTCGAGCAGTACTTC.

The rearrangement uses TRBV19 and TRBJ1-2, with D maybe TRBD1 (5 bases). The V and J ends lost 4 bases and 6 bases respectively, with 12 bases between them. Germline assignment: CDR1 LNHDA and CDR2 SQIVND (reference sequence). The CDR3 extends over 13 amino acids. CDR3 region: CASSRGPTDGYTF. As DNA, the CDR3 is TGTGCCAGTAGTAGGGGACCCACGGATGGCTACACCTTC. The variable domain in full, completed from reference TRBV19 and TRBJ1-2, reads DGGITQSPKYLFRKEGQNVTLSCEQNLNHDAMYWYRQDPGQGLRLIYYSQIVNDFQKGDIAEGYSVSREKKESFPLTVTSAQKNPTAFYLCASSRGPTDGYTFGSGTRLTVV.

This clonotype was seen a handful of times. The chain is built from TRBV6-1 and TRBJ1-6, with 10 bases that match TRBD1. The CDR3 totals 14 residues. The junction had 8 bases not matched to a gene; V was cut back by 8 bases and J by 10 bases. Germline assignment: CDR1 MNHNS and CDR2 SASEGT. This CDR3 is CASGFRDRGSPLHF. CDR3 in DNA: TGTGCCAGCGGCTTCCGGGACAGGGGATCACCCCTCCACTTT.

This clonotype showed up just a few times. This chain connects TRBV5-1 to TRBJ2-2; weak D call: TRBD1 (6 bases). Germline CDR1 is SGHRS and CDR2 is YFSETQ. The CDR3 runs 14 residues. V shed 0 bases and J shed 6 bases, with 9 bases lying between them. As DNA, the CDR3 is TGCGCCAGCAGCTTGGCCGCAGGGGCCGGGGAGCTGTTTTTT. This translates into CASSLAAGAGELFF.

This clonotype turned up a few times. The chain employs TRBV29-1 and TRBJ2-1; D may match TRBD1 or TRBD2 (6 bases each). Germline values: CDR1 SQVTM, CDR2 ANQGSEA. CDR3 length: 13 residues. V lost 4 bases, J lost 2 bases, and 9 bases lay in between. The CDR3 DNA is TGCAGCGTTGCAAGGGGGGCCTACAATGAGCAGTTCTTC. Residues: CSVARGAYNEQFF.

There are many counts of this clonotype. This chain joins TRBV4-3 and TRBJ1-5, with D hard to call. The germline gives CDR1 LGHNA, CDR2 YSLEER. There are 15 residues in the CDR3. With 0 bases removed from V and 4 bases from J, the gap between germline ends came to 10 bases. The CDR3, as DNA: TGCGCCAGCAGCCAAGATAGCGACGGGAATCAGCCCCAGCATTTT. Translation gives CASSQDSDGNQPQHF.

This chain joins TRBV5-1 and TRBJ1-5, with 8 bases fitting TRBD1. This CDR3 spans 15 amino acids. The germline gives CDR1 SGHRS, CDR2 YFSETQ. Losses at the gene ends were 4 bases for V and 7 bases for J; bases not matched to a gene: 10. Written as DNA, the CDR3 is TGCGCCAGCAGCGCCGGGACAGGTTCAGAACAGCCCCAGCATTTT. It encodes CASSAGTGSEQPQHF.